This passage covers 6 T cell receptor beta chains from one sample sequenced in a study of cytomegalovirus exposure and HLA in healthy donors. The data were produced by immunoSEQ multiplex PCR, yet TCRdb's version contains in-frame clones alone and is incomplete. The sample shows roughly 120,000 clones, approximately 88% of them seen only once. The sequencing input was PBMCs. The source is a man aged 18 to 29 in good health and CMV-seronegative.

The rearrangement links TRBV6-1 to TRBJ2-7; 7 bases fit TRBD2. This CDR3 is built from 14 residues. Trimming removed 6 bases from V and 4 bases from J; junction bases left unmatched: 9. The germline V gene has CDR1 MNHNS and CDR2 SASEGT. CDR3 loop: CASRAGVALYEQYF. CDR3 in DNA: TGTGCCAGCAGGGCGGGGGTGGCCTTATACGAGCAGTACTTC.

As DNA, the CDR3 is TGCGCCAGCAGCTTGGCAACAGGGGGCAGGTCCGGGGAGCTGTTTTTT. It specifies CASSLATGGRSGELFF. The V and J genes are TRBV5-1 and TRBJ2-2; 9 nucleotides match TRBD1. Germline-derived CDR1 and CDR2 are SGHRS and YFSETQ. With V trimmed by 0 bases and J by 6 bases, 6 bases remained unmatched. CDR3 length: 16 amino acids.

The chain couples TRBV27 to TRBJ2-7; maybe TRBD1 (6 bases). Germline CDR1 MNHEY, CDR2 SMNVEV (reference sequence). The CDR3 consists of 15 residues. Between the trimmed V and J ends, which lost 6 bases and 0 bases, there was a span of 15 bases. Here the CDR3 DNA reads TGTGCCAGCAGAGGAAAGGGGGTCATCTCCTACGAGCAGTACTTC. Translation: CASRGKGVISYEQYF.

V is TRBV19 and J is TRBJ2-1; 8 bases map to TRBD1. This CDR3 is 15 amino acids long. Trimming removed 3 bases from V and 2 bases from J; junction bases left unmatched: 3. Germline CDR1 LNHDA, CDR2 SQIVND (reference sequence). The CDR3 loop is CASSMTGEAYNEQFF. Here the CDR3 DNA reads TGTGCCAGTAGTATGACAGGGGAGGCCTACAATGAGCAGTTCTTC.

The gene calls are TRBV5-1 and TRBJ1-2, with 7 bases fitting TRBD1. Germline lookup yields CDR1 SGHRS and CDR2 YFSETQ. The CDR3 spans 14 residues. J lost 6 bases, V lost 3 bases, and 8 bases had no gene match. Written as DNA, the CDR3 is TGCGCCAGCAGCTACCCGGACAGGAGAGATGGCTACACCTTC. Its translation is CASSYPDRRDGYTF.

The rearrangement uses TRBV15 and TRBJ2-7; 8 bases are shared with TRBD1. The trim removed 6 bases at V and 4 bases at J, leaving 8 bases unmatched. CDR1 and CDR2 (germline): LNHNV, YYDKDF (reference sequence). CDR3 length: 14 residues. The CDR3 region is CATSPWTGQYEQYF. The CDR3 nucleotides are TGTGCCACCAGTCCCTGGACAGGGCAATACGAGCAGTACTTC.